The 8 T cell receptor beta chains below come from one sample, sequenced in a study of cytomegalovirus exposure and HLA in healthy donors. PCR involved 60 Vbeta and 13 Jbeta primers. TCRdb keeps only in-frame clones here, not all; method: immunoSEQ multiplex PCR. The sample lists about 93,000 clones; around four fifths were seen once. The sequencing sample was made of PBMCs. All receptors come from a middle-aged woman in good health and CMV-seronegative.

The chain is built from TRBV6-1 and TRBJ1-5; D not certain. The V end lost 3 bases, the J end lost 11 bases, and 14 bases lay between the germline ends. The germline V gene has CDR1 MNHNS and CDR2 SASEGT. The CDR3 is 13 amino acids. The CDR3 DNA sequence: TGTGCCAGCAGTGAGAACGCGAGGAGGACCCAGCATTTT. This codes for CASSENARRTQHF.

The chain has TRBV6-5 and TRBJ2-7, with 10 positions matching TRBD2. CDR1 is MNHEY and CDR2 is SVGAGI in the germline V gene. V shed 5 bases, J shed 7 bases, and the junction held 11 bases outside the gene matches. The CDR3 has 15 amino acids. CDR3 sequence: CASSALSGRVGEQYF. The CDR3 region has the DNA TGTGCCAGCAGTGCCCTGAGCGGGAGGGTGGGGGAGCAGTACTTC.

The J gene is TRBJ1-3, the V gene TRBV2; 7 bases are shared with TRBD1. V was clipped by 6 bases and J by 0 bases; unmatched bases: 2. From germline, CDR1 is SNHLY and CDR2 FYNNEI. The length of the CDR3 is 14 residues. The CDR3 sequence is CASRGQTSGNTIYF. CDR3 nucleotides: TGTGCCAGCAGGGGACAGACCTCTGGAAACACCATATATTTT.

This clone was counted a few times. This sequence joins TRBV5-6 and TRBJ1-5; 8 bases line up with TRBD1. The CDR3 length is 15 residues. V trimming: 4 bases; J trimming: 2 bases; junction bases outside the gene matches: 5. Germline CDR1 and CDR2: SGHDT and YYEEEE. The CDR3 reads CASSVRGQGNQPQHF. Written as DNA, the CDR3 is TGTGCCAGCAGCGTCAGGGGGCAAGGCAATCAGCCCCAGCATTTT. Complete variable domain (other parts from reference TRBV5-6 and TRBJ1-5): DAGVTQSPTHLIKTRGQQVTLRCSPKSGHDTVSWYQQALGQGPQFIFQYYEEEERQRGNFPDRFSGHQFPNYSSELNVNALLLGDSALYLCASSVRGQGNQPQHFGDGTRLSIL.

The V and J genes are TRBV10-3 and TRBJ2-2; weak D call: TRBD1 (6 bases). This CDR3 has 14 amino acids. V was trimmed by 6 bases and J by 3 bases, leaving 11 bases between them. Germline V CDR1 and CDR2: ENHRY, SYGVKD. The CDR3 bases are TGTGCCATCAGGGGGGCCTGGGACACCGGGGAGCTGTTTTTT. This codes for CAIRGAWDTGELFF.

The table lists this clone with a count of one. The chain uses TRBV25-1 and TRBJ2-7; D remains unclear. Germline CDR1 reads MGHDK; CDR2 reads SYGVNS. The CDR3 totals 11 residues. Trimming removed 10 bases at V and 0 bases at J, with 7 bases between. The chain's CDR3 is CATEFSYEQYF. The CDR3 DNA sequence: TGTGCCACCGAGTTCTCCTACGAGCAGTACTTC.

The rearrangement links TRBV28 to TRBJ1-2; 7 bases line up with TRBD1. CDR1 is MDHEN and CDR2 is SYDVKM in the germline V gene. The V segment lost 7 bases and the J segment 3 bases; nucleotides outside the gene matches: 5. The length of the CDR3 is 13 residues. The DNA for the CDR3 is TGTGCCAGCATCCGCGGGACAGACTATGGCTACACCTTC. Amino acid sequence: CASIRGTDYGYTF.

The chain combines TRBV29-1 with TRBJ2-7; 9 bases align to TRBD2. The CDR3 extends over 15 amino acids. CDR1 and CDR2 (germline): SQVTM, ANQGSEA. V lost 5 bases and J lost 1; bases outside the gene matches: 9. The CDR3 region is CSVSFATSGSYEQYF. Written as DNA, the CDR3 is TGCAGCGTTTCGTTTGCGACTAGCGGTTCCTACGAGCAGTACTTC.